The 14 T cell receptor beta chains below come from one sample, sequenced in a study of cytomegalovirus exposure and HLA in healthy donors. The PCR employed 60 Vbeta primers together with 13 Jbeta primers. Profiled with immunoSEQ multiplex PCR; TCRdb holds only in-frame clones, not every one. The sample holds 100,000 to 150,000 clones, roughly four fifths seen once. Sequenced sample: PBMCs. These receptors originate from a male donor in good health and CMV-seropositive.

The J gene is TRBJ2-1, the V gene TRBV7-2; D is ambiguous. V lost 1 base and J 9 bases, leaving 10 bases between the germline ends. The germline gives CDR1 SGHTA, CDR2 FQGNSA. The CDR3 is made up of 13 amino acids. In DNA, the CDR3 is TGTGCCAGCAGCTTAGTTAGAAGAAGTGAGCAGTTCTTC. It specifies CASSLVRRSEQFF.

CDR3 region: CASSFSYGYTF. The CDR3 DNA reads TGTGCCAGCAGCTTCAGCTATGGCTACACCTTC. The chain combines TRBV5-6 with TRBJ1-2; no definite D call. The CDR3 totals 11 residues. Germline lookup yields CDR1 SGHDT and CDR2 YYEEEE. V lost 2 bases, J lost 4 bases, and 3 bases lay in between.

The CDR3 reads CASSAGTSGIGEQFF. The CDR3 nucleotides read TGCGCCAGTTCCGCGGGGACTAGCGGGATTGGTGAGCAGTTCTTC. The chain employs TRBV5-1 and TRBJ2-1; 13 bases map to TRBD2. The V gene's germline CDR1 is SGHRS and CDR2 YFSETQ. This CDR3 spans 15 amino acids. The V and J ends lost 8 bases and 9 bases, in that order; junction bases with no gene match: 11.

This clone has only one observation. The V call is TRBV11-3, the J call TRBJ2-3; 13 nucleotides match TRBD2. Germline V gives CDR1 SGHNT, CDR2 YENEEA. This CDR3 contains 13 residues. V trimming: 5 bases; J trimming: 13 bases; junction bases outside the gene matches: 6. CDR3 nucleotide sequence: TGTGCCAGCAGCCCGGGACTAGCGGGAAGGAAGTATTTT. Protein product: CASSPGLAGRKYF.

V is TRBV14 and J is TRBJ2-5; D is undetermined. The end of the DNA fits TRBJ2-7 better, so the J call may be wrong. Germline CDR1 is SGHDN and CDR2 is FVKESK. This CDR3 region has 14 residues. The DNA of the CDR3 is TGTGCCAGCAGCCAAAATTCAGGAGACTACGAGCAGTACTTC. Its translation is CASSQNSGDYEQYF.

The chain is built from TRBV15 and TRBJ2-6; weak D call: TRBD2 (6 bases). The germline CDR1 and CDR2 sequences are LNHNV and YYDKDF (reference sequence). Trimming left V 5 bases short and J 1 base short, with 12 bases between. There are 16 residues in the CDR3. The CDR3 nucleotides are TGTGCCACCAGCGACCCGGGACTTTCTGGGGCCAACGTCCTGACTTTC. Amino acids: CATSDPGLSGANVLTF.

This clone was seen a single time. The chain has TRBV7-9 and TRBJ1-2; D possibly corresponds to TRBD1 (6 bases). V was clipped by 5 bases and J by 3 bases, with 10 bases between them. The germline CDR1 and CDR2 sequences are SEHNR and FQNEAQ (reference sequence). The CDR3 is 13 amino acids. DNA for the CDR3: TGTGCCAGCAGCCCGGGGACACACTATGGCTACACCTTC. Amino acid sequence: CASSPGTHYGYTF.

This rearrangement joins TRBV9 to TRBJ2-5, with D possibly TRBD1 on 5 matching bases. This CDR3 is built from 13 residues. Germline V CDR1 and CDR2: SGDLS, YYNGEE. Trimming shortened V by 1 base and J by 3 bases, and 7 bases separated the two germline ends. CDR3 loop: CASSVQGKETQYF. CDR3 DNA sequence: TGTGCCAGCAGCGTACAGGGAAAAGAGACCCAGTACTTC.

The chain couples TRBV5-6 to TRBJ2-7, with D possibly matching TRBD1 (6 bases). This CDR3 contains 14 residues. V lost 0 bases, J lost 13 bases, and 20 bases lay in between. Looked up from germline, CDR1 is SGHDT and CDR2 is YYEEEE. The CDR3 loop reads CASSLGFGGPTRYF. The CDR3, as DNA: TGTGCCAGCAGCTTGGGCTTTGGGGGCCCTACCCGTTACTTC.

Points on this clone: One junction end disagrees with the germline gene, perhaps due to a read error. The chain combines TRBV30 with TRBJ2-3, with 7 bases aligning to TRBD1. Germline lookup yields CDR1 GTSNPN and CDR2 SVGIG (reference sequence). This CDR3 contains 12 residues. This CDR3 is CAWRRERGPPLF. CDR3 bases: TGTGCCTGGAGAAGAGAAAGGGGGCCTCCTCTTTTT.

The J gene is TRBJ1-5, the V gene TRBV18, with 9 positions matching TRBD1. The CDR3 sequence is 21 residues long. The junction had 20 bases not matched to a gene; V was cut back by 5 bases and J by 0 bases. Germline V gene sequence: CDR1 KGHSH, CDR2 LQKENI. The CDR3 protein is CASSRANNRDRAAYSNQPQHF. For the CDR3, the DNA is TGTGCCAGCTCAAGAGCAAATAACCGGGACAGGGCCGCATATAGCAATCAGCCCCAGCATTTT.

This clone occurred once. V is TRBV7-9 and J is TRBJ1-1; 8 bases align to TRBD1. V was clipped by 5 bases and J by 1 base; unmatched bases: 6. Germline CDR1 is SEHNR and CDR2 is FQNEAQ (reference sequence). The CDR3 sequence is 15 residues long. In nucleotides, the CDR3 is TGTGCCAGCAGCCGTGACAGGGGATCGAACACTGAAGCTTTCTTT. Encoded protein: CASSRDRGSNTEAFF.

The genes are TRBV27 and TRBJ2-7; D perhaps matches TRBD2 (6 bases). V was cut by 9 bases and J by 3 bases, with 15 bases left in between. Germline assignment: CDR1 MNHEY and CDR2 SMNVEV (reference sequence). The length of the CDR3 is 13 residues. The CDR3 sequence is CASRDLLLYEQYF. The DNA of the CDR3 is TGTGCCAGTAGGGACTTATTACTCTACGAGCAGTACTTC.

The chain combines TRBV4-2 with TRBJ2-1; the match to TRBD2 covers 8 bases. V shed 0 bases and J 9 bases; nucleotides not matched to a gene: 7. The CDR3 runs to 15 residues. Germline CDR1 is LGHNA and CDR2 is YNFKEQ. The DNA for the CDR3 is TGTGCCAGCAGCCAAGATGCACGGGAGGGAGGTGAGCAGTTCTTC. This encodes CASSQDAREGGEQFF.